These T cell receptor beta chains were read from a single sample in a study of blood T cell repertoires in COVID-19. This table comes from immunoSEQ multiplex PCR, and its TCRdb copy is limited to in-frame clones, with some not included. In the table there are 150,000 or so clones, 60% to 80% of which are singletons. The sequencing sample was made of peripheral blood. These TCRs come from a woman aged 50 to 60 with active or convalescent COVID-19. The CDR3 runs from the conserved cysteine through the conserved F or W. A D gene is named only where the DNA matches it firmly. Where a row states a size, it is once, few, many or the class of an expanded clone; other rows omit it.

TRBJ1-1	TRBV20-1	-	-	CSAPLNTEAFF	TGCAGTGCTCCCTTGAACACTGAAGCTTTCTTT
TRBJ2-5	TRBV7-3	-	TRBD2	CASGKEMKGLAGVWREETQYF	TGTGCCAGCGGAAAGGAGATGAAGGGACTAGCGGGAGTATGGCGTGAGGAGACCCAGTACTTC
TRBJ2-2	TRBV9	-	-	CASSVRQGGTGELFF	TGTGCCAGCAGCGTACGGCAGGGTGGGACCGGGGAGCTGTTTTTT
TRBJ1-5	TRBV5-6	-	TRBD1	CASTRGGGASNQPQHF	TGTGCCAGCACCCGAGGAGGGGGCGCTTCCAATCAGCCCCAGCATTTT
TRBJ2-6	TRBV7-2	-	TRBD1	CASSPIGTVLSGANVLTF	TGTGCCAGCAGCCCCATAGGGACAGTCCTCTCGGGGGCCAACGTCCTGACTTTC
TRBJ1-5	TRBV7-6	-	TRBD1	CASSFPYLIRETGPREPQHF	TGTGCCAGCAGCTTTCCGTACCTCATTCGAGAGACAGGGCCTAGGGAGCCCCAGCATTTT
TRBJ2-5	TRBV30	few	-	CAYSDRETQYF	TGTGCCTACTCTGACAGAGAGACCCAGTACTTC
TRBJ2-7	TRBV12-2	-	-	CASQGDRALYEQYF	TGTGCAAGTCAGGGGGACAGGGCCCTATACGAGCAGTACTTC
TRBJ2-7	TRBV6-1	-	TRBD2	CASSERLASDEQYF	TGTGCCAGCAGTGAGCGACTAGCAAGCGACGAGCAGTACTTC
TRBJ1-3	TRBV18	-	-	CASSPVRSSGNTIYF	TGTGCCAGCTCACCAGTAAGGAGCTCTGGAAACACCATATATTTT
TRBJ2-6	TRBV6-6	-	-	CASSSLTGANVLTF	TGTGCCAGCAGTTCCTTAACTGGGGCCAACGTCCTGACTTTC
TRBJ1-2	TRBV7-3	-	-	CASSPSPLGGYTF	TGTGCCAGCAGCCCTAGCCCCTTGGGTGGCTACACCTTC
TRBJ2-5	TRBV12-5	-	TRBD2	CASGPSGAQETQYF	TGTGCTAGTGGTCCTAGCGGGGCCCAAGAGACCCAGTACTTC
TRBJ2-1	TRBV30	-	TRBD2	CAWSVHPSGGHNEQFF	TGTGCCTGGAGTGTACACCCTAGCGGGGGTCACAATGAGCAGTTCTTC
TRBJ2-5	TRBV18	-	TRBD1	CASSSTGDQETQYF	TGTGCCAGCTCATCGACAGGGGATCAAGAGACCCAGTACTTC
TRBJ2-5	TRBV7-3	-	-	CASSLAGAFQETQYF	TGTGCCAGCAGCTTAGCGGGGGCCTTCCAAGAGACCCAGTACTTC
TRBJ1-5	TRBV27	few	-	CASSLRGFNQPQHF	TGTGCCAGCAGTTTACGGGGTTTCAATCAGCCCCAGCATTTT
TRBJ2-1	TRBV6-2/TRBV6-3	-	TRBD2	CASSYGEGSDNEQFF	TGTGCCAGCAGTTACGGGGAGGGTAGCGACAATGAGCAGTTCTTC
TRBJ2-5	TRBV2	-	TRBD2	CASSEARASGSSETQYF	TGTGCCAGCAGTGAAGCGCGGGCTAGCGGGAGCAGTGAGACCCAGTACTTC
TRBJ1-2	TRBV6-5	-	-	CASTQLTRGHDGYTF	TGTGCCAGCACCCAACTAACCAGGGGCCACGATGGCTACACCTTC
TRBJ1-1	TRBV5-1	-	TRBD1	CASSLPGQGNTEAFF	TGCGCCAGCAGCTTGCCGGGACAGGGAAACACTGAAGCTTTCTTT
TRBJ2-4	TRBV29-1	-	-	CSAHPLPAAAKNIQYF	TGCAGCGCCCACCCCCTCCCCGCCGCGGCCAAAAACATTCAGTACTTC
TRBJ2-1	TRBV5-1	once	-	CASSLNLAYEQFF	TGCGCCAGCAGCTTGAACCTAGCGTATGAGCAGTTCTTC
TRBJ2-3	TRBV9	-	-	CASSVGTTGTDTQYF	TGTGCCAGCAGCGTAGGGACTACAGGCACAGATACGCAGTATTTT
TRBJ1-2	TRBV19	-	TRBD1	CASRERDSRAYGYTF	TGTGCCAGTAGGGAAAGGGACAGCCGGGCCTATGGCTACACCTTC